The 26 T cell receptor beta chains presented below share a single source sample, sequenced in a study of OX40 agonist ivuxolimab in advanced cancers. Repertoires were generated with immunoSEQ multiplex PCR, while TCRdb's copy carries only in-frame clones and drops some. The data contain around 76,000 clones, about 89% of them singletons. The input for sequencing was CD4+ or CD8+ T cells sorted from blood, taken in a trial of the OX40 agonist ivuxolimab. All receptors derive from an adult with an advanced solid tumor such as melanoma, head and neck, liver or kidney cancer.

This chain's CDR3 is CASSQSKVSETQYF. DNA of the CDR3: TGCGCCAGCAGTCAATCGAAAGTCTCAGAGACCCAGTACTTC. V usage is TRBV23-1 and J usage is TRBJ2-5; D is uncertain. TRBV23-1 is treated as an ORF (open reading frame) with a function not yet certain. V was trimmed by 0 bases and J by 4 bases, leaving 9 bases between them. The CDR3 has 14 residues.

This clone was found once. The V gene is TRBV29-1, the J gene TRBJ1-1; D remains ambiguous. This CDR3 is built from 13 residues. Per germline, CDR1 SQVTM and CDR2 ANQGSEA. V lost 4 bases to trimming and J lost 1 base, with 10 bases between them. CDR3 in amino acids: CSVGVMGNTEAFF. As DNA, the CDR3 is TGCAGCGTTGGGGTAATGGGGAACACTGAAGCTTTCTTT. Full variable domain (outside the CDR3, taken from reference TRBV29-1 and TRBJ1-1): SAVISQKPSRDICQRGTSLTIQCQVDSQVTMMFWYRQQPGQSLTLIATANQGSEATYESGFVIDKFPISRPNLTFSTLTVSNMSPEDSSIYLCSVGVMGNTEAFFGQGTRLTVV.

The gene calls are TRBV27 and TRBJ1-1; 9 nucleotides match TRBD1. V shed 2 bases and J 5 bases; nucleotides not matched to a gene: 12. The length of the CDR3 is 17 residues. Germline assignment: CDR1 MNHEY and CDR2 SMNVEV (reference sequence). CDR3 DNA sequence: TGTGCCAGCAGTTTACTTTCCCGACAGGGGGTAGGTACTGAAGCTTTCTTT. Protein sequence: CASSLLSRQGVGTEAFF.

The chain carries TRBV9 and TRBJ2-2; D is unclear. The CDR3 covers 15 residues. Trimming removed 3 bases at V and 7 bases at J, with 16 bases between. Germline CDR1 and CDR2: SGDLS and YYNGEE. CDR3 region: CASSAGPGLNGELFF. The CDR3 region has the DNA TGTGCCAGCAGCGCCGGGCCAGGTCTGAACGGGGAGCTGTTTTTT.

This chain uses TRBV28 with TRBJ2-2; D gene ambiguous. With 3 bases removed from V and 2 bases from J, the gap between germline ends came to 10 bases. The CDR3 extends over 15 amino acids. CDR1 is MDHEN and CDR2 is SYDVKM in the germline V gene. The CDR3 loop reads CASSFVDRNTGELFF. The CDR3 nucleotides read TGTGCCAGCAGTTTTGTGGACCGAAACACCGGGGAGCTGTTTTTT.

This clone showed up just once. CDR3 amino acids: CASSKKNNPNSPLHF. The CDR3 DNA follows: TGTGCCAGCAGCAAAAAGAACAACCCAAATTCACCCCTCCACTTT. The V call is TRBV21-1, the J call TRBJ1-6; the tabulated D call, TRBD1, remains unverified against the DNA. TRBV21-1 is tagged as a pseudogene. CDR3 length: 15 amino acids.

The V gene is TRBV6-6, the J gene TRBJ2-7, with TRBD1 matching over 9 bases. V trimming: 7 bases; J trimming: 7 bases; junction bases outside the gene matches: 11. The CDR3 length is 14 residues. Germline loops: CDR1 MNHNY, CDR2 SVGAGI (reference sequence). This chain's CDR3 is CASTTPLGTGEQYF. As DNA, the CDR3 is TGTGCCAGCACTACACCCCTTGGGACAGGGGAGCAGTACTTC.

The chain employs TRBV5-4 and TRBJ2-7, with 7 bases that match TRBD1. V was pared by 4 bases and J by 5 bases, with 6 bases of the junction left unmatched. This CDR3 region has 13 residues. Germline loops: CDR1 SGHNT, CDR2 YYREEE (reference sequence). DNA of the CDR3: TGTGCCAGCAGCCTGGGACAGATCAACGAGCAGTACTTC. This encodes CASSLGQINEQYF.

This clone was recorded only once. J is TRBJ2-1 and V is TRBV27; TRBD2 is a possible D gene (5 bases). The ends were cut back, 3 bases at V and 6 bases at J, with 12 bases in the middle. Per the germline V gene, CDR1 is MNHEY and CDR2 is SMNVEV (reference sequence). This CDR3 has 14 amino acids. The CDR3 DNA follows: TGTGCCAGCAGTTTCCGGGGTTCCAGCAATGAGCAGTTCTTC. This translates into CASSFRGSSNEQFF.

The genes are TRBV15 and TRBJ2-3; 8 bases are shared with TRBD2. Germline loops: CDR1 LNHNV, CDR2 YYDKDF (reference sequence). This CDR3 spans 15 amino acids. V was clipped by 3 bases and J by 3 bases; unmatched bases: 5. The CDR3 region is CATSSGGAQTDTQYF. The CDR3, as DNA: TGTGCCACCAGCAGCGGGGGGGCACAAACAGATACGCAGTATTTT.

This chain's CDR3 is CASSLDLRETQYF. Here the CDR3 DNA reads TGTGCCAGCAGCTTAGATCTTCGTGAGACCCAGTACTTC. The J gene is TRBJ2-5, the V gene TRBV7-2; D is undetermined. CDR3 length equals 13 residues. Trimming took off 1 base at V and 5 bases at J, with 8 bases between the two ends. The germline V gene has CDR1 SGHTA and CDR2 FQGNSA. The whole variable domain, remainder taken from reference TRBV7-2 and TRBJ2-5, is GAGVSQSPSNKVTEKGKDVELRCDPISGHTALYWYRQSLGQGLEFLIYFQGNSAPDKSGLPSDRFSAERTGGSVSTLTIQRTQQEDSAVYLCASSLDLRETQYFGPGTRLLVL.

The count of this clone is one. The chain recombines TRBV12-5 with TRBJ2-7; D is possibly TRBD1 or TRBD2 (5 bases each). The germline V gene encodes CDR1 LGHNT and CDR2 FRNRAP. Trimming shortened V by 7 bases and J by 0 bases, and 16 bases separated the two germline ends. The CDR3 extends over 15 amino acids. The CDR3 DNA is TGTGCTAGTGCCCCCTGGGGGTCAAGCTCCTACGAGCAGTACTTC. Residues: CASAPWGSSSYEQYF.

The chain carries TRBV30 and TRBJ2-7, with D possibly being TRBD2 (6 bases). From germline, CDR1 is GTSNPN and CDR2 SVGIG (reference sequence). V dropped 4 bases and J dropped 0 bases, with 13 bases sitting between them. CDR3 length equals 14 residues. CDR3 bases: TGTGCCTGGACTACTAGCTTAAGCTCCTACGAGCAGTACTTC. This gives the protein CAWTTSLSSYEQYF.

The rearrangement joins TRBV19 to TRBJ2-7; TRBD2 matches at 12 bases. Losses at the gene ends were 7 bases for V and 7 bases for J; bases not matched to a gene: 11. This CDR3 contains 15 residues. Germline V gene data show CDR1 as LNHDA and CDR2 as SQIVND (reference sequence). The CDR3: CASKFLAGGPEEQYF. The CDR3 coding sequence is TGTGCCAGTAAGTTCCTAGCGGGAGGGCCTGAAGAGCAGTACTTC.

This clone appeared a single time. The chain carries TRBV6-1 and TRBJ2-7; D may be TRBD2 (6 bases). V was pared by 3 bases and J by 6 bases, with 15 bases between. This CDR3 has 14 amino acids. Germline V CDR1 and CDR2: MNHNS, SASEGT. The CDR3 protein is CASSDGRRGLEQYF. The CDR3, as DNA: TGTGCCAGCAGTGATGGGAGGAGGGGCCTCGAGCAGTACTTC.

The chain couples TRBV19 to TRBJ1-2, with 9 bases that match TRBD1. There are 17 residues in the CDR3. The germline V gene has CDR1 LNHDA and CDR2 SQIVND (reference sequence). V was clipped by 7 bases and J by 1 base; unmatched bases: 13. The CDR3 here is CASKDPLRQGGNYGYTF. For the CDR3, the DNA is TGTGCCAGTAAAGACCCCTTGCGACAGGGGGGTAACTATGGCTACACCTTC.

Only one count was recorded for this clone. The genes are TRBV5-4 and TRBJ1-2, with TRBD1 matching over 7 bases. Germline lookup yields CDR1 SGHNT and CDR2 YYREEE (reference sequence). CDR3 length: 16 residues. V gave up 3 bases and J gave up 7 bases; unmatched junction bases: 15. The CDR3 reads CASSWADRAELGGYTF. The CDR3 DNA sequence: TGTGCCAGCAGCTGGGCCGACAGGGCCGAGCTCGGTGGCTACACCTTC.

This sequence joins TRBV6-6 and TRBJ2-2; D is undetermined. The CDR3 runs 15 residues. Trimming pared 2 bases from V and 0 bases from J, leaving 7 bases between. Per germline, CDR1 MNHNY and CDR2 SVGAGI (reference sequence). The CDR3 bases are TGTGCCAGCAGTTACCCAGTGGCGAACACCGGGGAGCTGTTTTTT. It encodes CASSYPVANTGELFF.

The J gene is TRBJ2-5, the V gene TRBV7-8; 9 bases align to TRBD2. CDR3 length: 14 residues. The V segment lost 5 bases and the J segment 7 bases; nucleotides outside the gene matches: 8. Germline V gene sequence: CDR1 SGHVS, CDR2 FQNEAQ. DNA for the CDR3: TGTGCCAGCAGCGGCCGGACTAGCGAGGGGACCCAGTACTTC. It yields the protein CASSGRTSEGTQYF.

CDR3 bases: TGTGCCAGCAGTCACCCGACGATCGGGGCTAACTATGGCTACACCTTC. Its translation: CASSHPTIGANYGYTF. The chain employs TRBV5-4 and TRBJ1-2, with no clear D. Germline V CDR1 and CDR2: SGHNT, YYREEE (reference sequence). The CDR3 is 16 amino acids. V lost 5 bases and J lost 0, with 17 bases in between.

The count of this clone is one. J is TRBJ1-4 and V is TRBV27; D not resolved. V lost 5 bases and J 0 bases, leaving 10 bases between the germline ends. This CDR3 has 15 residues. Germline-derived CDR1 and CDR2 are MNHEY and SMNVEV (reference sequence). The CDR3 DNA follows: TGTGCCAGCAGTCCATCAGATGCAACTAATGAAAAACTGTTTTTT. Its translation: CASSPSDATNEKLFF. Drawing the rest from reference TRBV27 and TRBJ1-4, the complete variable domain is EAQVTQNPRYLITVTGKKLTVTCSQNMNHEYMSWYRQDPGLGLRQIYYSMNVEVTDKGDVPEGYKVSRKEKRNFPLILESPSPNQTSLYFCASSPSDATNEKLFFGSGTQLSVL.

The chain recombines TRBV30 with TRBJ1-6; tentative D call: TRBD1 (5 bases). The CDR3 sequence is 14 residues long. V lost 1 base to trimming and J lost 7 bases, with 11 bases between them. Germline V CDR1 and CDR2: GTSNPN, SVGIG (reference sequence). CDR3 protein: CAWSGDLQNSPLHF. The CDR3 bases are TGTGCCTGGAGTGGGGACCTCCAAAATTCACCCCTCCACTTT.

In nucleotides, the CDR3 is TGTGCCAGTAGGCTGGGGGCAGGCGCCACTGAAGCTTTCTTT. Protein: CASRLGAGATEAFF. This chain links TRBV19 with TRBJ1-1; D may be TRBD1 (6 bases). CDR1 and CDR2 (germline): LNHDA, SQIVND (reference sequence). The CDR3 contains 14 residues. The ends were cut back, 6 bases at V and 4 bases at J, with 15 bases in the middle.

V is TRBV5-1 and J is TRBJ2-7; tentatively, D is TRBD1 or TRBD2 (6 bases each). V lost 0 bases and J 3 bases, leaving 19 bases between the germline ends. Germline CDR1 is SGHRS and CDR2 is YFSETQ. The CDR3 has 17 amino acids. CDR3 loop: CASSLVAFGGGRYEQYF. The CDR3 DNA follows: TGCGCCAGCAGCTTGGTAGCCTTTGGAGGGGGACGCTACGAGCAGTACTTC.

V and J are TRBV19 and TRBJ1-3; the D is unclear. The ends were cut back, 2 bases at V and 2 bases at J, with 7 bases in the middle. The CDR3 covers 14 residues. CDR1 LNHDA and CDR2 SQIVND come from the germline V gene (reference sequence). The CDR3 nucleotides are TGTGCCAGTAGTATATCAGGAACTGGAAACACCATATATTTT. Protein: CASSISGTGNTIYF.

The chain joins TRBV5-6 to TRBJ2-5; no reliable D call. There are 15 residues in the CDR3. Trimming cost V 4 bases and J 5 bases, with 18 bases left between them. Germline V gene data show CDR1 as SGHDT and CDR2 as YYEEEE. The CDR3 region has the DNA TGTGCCAGCAGCCCCACTCAAGTAGCTCGGGAGACCCAGTACTTC. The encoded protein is CASSPTQVARETQYF. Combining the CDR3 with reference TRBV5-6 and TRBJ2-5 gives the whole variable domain DAGVTQSPTHLIKTRGQQVTLRCSPKSGHDTVSWYQQALGQGPQFIFQYYEEEERQRGNFPDRFSGHQFPNYSSELNVNALLLGDSALYLCASSPTQVARETQYFGPGTRLLVL.